Shown below are 27 T cell receptor beta chains from a single sample sequenced in a study of blood T cells in healthy people across ages. It was with a sample-barcoded 5' primer and a J-beta primer mix that a second PCR of roughly 7 to 12 cycles was run. MiXCR, applied by TCRdb to the 5' RACE reads, yields one record per CDR3 protein. The sample contains hundreds of thousands of distinct CDR3 sequences, about 34% of which appear only once. The sequencing sample was made of blood. These receptors were taken from an elderly woman in good health.

This clonotype showed up many times. The rearrangement joins TRBV7-8 to TRBJ2-1; TRBD1 is a possible D gene (5 bases). This CDR3 region has 14 residues. Germline values: CDR1 SGHVS, CDR2 FQNEAQ. V dropped 0 bases and J dropped 13 bases, with 16 bases sitting between them. The CDR3 DNA follows: TGTGCCAGCAGCTTAGCTGGCAGGGAAGTTGATCAGTTCTTC. It yields the protein CASSLAGREVDQFF.

This clonotype was seen only a few times. The junction shows a germline mismatch at one end, possibly a read error. The chain links TRBV3-1 to TRBJ2-4; 9 bases are a match to TRBD2. The CDR3 consists of 16 residues. CDR1 is LGHDT and CDR2 is YNNKEL in the germline V gene (reference sequence). CDR3 DNA sequence: TGTGCCAGTAGCCAGCGGGGGGCAGAAGCCAAAAACATTCAGTACTTC. It yields the protein CASSQRGAEAKNIQYF.

Comment on this clonotype: With a much larger clone just one base away, this may be a read error. V gene TRBV20-1 combines with J gene TRBJ2-1; possible D gene TRBD1, 6 bases. The CDR3 is 12 residues long. The germline V gene encodes CDR1 DFQATT and CDR2 SNEGSKA (reference sequence). The CDR3 DNA is TGCAGGGCCTATGGGGGCTCCAATGAGCAGTTCTTC. Amino acid sequence: CRAYGGSNEQFF.

This clonotype was observed a handful of times. The CDR3 reads CASSFAPPGELFF. CDR3 nucleotides: TGTGCCAGCAGCTTTGCTCCCCCCGGGGAGCTGTTTTTT. This chain joins TRBV7-2 and TRBJ2-2, with no clear D. The CDR3 is made up of 13 amino acids. Trimming pared 3 bases from V and 6 bases from J, leaving 8 bases between. Germline CDR1 SGHTA, CDR2 FQGNSA.

This clonotype occurred many times. Germline and junction disagree at one end, which may indicate a read error. The rearrangement joins TRBV5-1 to TRBJ1-1, with 8 bases identical to TRBD1. The CDR3 extends over 14 amino acids. CDR1 and CDR2 from the germline V gene are SGHRS and YFSETQ. The CDR3 DNA is TGTGCCAGCAGTCCAGGACAGGGACACACTGAAGCTTTCTTT. It encodes CASSPGQGHTEAFF.

This clonotype occurred many times. The rearrangement joins TRBV29-1 to TRBJ2-1; TRBD2 matches at 7 bases. The CDR3 contains 14 residues. The V gene's germline CDR1 is SQVTM and CDR2 ANQGSEA. The trim removed 4 bases at V and 2 bases at J, leaving 5 bases unmatched. The chain's CDR3 is CSVVRRGTYNEQFF. The CDR3 coding sequence is TGCAGCGTTGTGAGGCGGGGGACCTACAATGAGCAGTTCTTC.

About this clonotype itself: Being one base from a much bigger clone, this may be a read error. The chain is built from TRBV12-3 or TRBV12-4 and TRBJ2-3; the match to TRBD1 covers 11 bases. With V trimmed by 3 bases and J by 4 bases, 6 bases remained unmatched. The CDR3 is 16 amino acids. The CDR3 region is CASSFRTGGYADTQYF. Written as DNA, the CDR3 is TGTGCCAGCAGTTTCCGGACAGGGGGCTACGCAGATACGCAGTATTTT.

The chain employs TRBV20-1 and TRBJ1-5; possible D gene TRBD1, 5 bases. This CDR3 is built from 15 residues. Germline CDR1 reads DFQATT; CDR2 reads SNEGSKA (reference sequence). Deletions cut 6 bases from V and 3 bases from J, with 18 bases between. The CDR3 nucleotides are TGCAGTGCGAACAAATGGGGCGCTCCCAATCAGCCCCAGCATTTT. Residues: CSANKWGAPNQPQHF.

This clonotype has a count of ten or more. V usage is TRBV19 and J usage is TRBJ2-7; D gene uncertain. Per germline, CDR1 LNHDA and CDR2 SQIVND (reference sequence). V was pared by 3 bases and J by 2 bases, with 8 bases between. The CDR3 has 13 residues. The CDR3 loop is CASSISGAYEQYF. The CDR3 bases are TGTGCCAGTAGTATCTCTGGGGCCTACGAGCAGTACTTC.

This clonotype was counted between two and nine times. V is TRBV5-1 and J is TRBJ1-1, with 7 bases identical to TRBD1. There are 17 residues in the CDR3. Germline lookup yields CDR1 SGHRS and CDR2 YFSETQ. Unmatched junction bases numbered 13, after V lost 0 bases and J lost 5 bases. In nucleotides, the CDR3 is TGCGCCAGCAGCTTGGCCGGGAAGGGGGCGCTTGGGACTGAAGCTTTCTTT. It specifies CASSLAGKGALGTEAFF.

The chain recombines TRBV4-3 with TRBJ2-1, with 9 bases matching TRBD2. V shed 0 bases and J 8 bases; nucleotides not matched to a gene: 11. Germline lookup yields CDR1 LGHNA and CDR2 YSLEER. The CDR3 runs to 17 residues. The CDR3 region has the DNA TGCGCCAGCAGCCAAGAGGGGCTACTAGCGGGTATCGATGAGCAGTTCTTC. It translates to CASSQEGLLAGIDEQFF.

The chain links TRBV30 to TRBJ1-1; no firm D call. This CDR3 spans 12 amino acids. Germline lookup yields CDR1 GTSNPN and CDR2 SVGIG (reference sequence). The CDR3 nucleotides read TGTGCGGCTTCCGAGGGGAACACTGAAGCTTTCTTT. Protein: CAASEGNTEAFF.

At least ten counts were recorded for this clonotype. The V and J genes are TRBV20-1 and TRBJ1-2; D may be TRBD1 (6 bases). V lost 4 bases and J 4 bases, leaving 16 bases between the germline ends. The CDR3 sequence is 14 residues long. Germline loops: CDR1 DFQATT, CDR2 SNEGSKA (reference sequence). The CDR3 region is CSATPPGGGYGYTF. As DNA, the CDR3 is TGCAGTGCTACTCCCCCGGGGGGCGGCTATGGCTACACCTTC.

This clonotype was detected many times. The chain joins TRBV4-1 to TRBJ1-2, with 7 bases fitting TRBD1. Germline V gene lookup returns CDR1 MGHRA and CDR2 YSYEKL. V gave up 4 bases and J gave up 2 bases; unmatched junction bases: 4. This CDR3 has 14 residues. The CDR3: CASSLQGRNYGYTF. The CDR3, as DNA: TGCGCCAGCAGCCTACAGGGGAGGAACTATGGCTACACCTTC.

This clonotype occurred a few times. V usage is TRBV6-2 or TRBV6-3 and J usage is TRBJ1-1, with 8 bases that match TRBD1. Germline CDR1 reads MNHEY; CDR2 reads SVGEGT. This CDR3 is built from 13 residues. Unmatched junction bases numbered 7, after V lost 5 bases and J lost 8 bases. The CDR3 sequence: CASSLLRQGEAFF. Written as DNA, the CDR3 is TGTGCCAGCAGTCTCCTAAGACAGGGGGAAGCTTTCTTT.

This clonotype was counted at least ten times. The V gene is TRBV4-1, the J gene TRBJ2-5, with 13 bases fitting TRBD2. Germline loops: CDR1 MGHRA, CDR2 YSYEKL. With 4 bases clipped from V and 5 bases from J, the junction kept 10 bases outside the gene matches. This CDR3 is built from 17 residues. CDR3 residues: CASSPRTSGGRGETQYF. DNA of the CDR3: TGCGCCAGCAGCCCGAGGACTAGCGGGGGTCGTGGGGAGACCCAGTACTTC.

This clonotype was counted at least ten times. The chain recombines TRBV11-3 with TRBJ2-1; tentative D call: TRBD2 (6 bases). Trimming cost V 5 bases and J 7 bases, with 18 bases left between them. Germline V gene data show CDR1 as SGHNT and CDR2 as YENEEA. The CDR3 runs 15 residues. The CDR3 loop reads CASSISSVLGNEQFF. CDR3 sequence (DNA): TGTGCCAGCAGCATATCTAGCGTTTTGGGGAATGAGCAGTTCTTC.

Details on this clonotype: A much larger clone lies one base from this, so it may be a read error. The genes are TRBV29-1 and TRBJ2-7; TRBD1 matches at 9 bases. V trimming: 7 bases; J trimming: 7 bases; junction bases outside the gene matches: 20. Germline V gene sequence: CDR1 SQVTM, CDR2 ANQGSEA. This CDR3 is built from 16 residues. The CDR3 nucleotides are TGCAGCGCACGGGATCCTACAGGGGGCCAGTCCAATGAGCAGTACTTC. Protein: CSARDPTGGQSNEQYF.

Concerning this clonotype itself: This may arise from a read error, as a much more abundant clone is one base away. The CDR3: CASSSRTSYTDTQYF. The CDR3 nucleotides read TGTGCCAGCAGTTCCCGGACATCGTACACAGATACGCAGTATTTT. The chain employs TRBV28 and TRBJ2-3; perhaps TRBD1 as D (5 bases). V shed 4 bases and J shed 2 bases, with 13 bases lying between them. The V gene's germline CDR1 is MDHEN and CDR2 SYDVKM. The CDR3 spans 15 residues.

On this clonotype: Just one base apart from a much larger clone, this may be a read error. This chain links TRBV12-3 or TRBV12-4 with TRBJ1-2, with D possibly being TRBD1 (6 bases). V gave up 8 bases and J gave up 7 bases, with 17 bases separating them. The CDR3 extends over 13 amino acids. The CDR3 coding sequence is TGTGCCAGCGGACTTACAGGGATTAGTGGCTACACCTTC. Protein product: CASGLTGISGYTF.

This clonotype has ten or more counts. The V and J genes are TRBV20-1 and TRBJ1-5; 10 positions agree with TRBD1. Looked up from germline, CDR1 is DFQATT and CDR2 is SNEGSKA (reference sequence). The trim removed 0 bases at V and 4 bases at J, leaving 12 bases unmatched. The CDR3 sequence is 18 residues long. The CDR3 DNA reads as TGCAGTGCTAGAGATAAGTTCCGACAGGGGGCGATTAATCAGCCCCAGCATTTT. Its translation: CSARDKFRQGAINQPQHF.

This clonotype was found a few times. The V call is TRBV7-9, the J call TRBJ1-1, with 7 positions matching TRBD1. This CDR3 region has 15 residues. The germline CDR1 and CDR2 sequences are SEHNR and FQNEAQ (reference sequence). V trimming: 5 bases; J trimming: 3 bases; junction bases outside the gene matches: 9. The CDR3 reads CASSPAQGLYTEAFF. Here the CDR3 DNA reads TGTGCCAGCAGCCCGGCACAGGGGTTATACACTGAAGCTTTCTTT.

This clonotype has at least ten counts. The chain couples TRBV5-5 to TRBJ2-7; D ambiguous. There are 16 residues in the CDR3. Deletions cut 4 bases from V and 7 bases from J, with 24 bases between. Germline lookup yields CDR1 SGHKS and CDR2 YYEKEE (reference sequence). In DNA form, the CDR3 reads TGTGCCAGCAGCGGATCAGAGTTCTCTCAAAAGAGGGAGCAGTACTTC. It is translated as CASSGSEFSQKREQYF.

The chain has TRBV6-1 and TRBJ2-1; D uncertain. This CDR3 spans 13 amino acids. Germline lookup yields CDR1 MNHNS and CDR2 SASEGT. Here the CDR3 reads CVGSEAPQSEQFF. CDR3 DNA: TGTGTCGGCAGTGAAGCCCCCCAATCCGAGCAGTTCTTC.

The gene calls are TRBV10-3 and TRBJ2-7, with 10 bases that match TRBD2. CDR1 and CDR2 from the germline V gene are ENHRY and SYGVKD. This CDR3 is 15 amino acids long. Losses at the gene ends were 3 bases for V and 2 bases for J; bases not matched to a gene: 4. CDR3 bases: TGTGCCATCAGTGACGGGCTAGCGGGAGCCTACGAGCAGTACTTC. Translating it yields CAISDGLAGAYEQYF.

This clonotype was seen more than once but under ten times. This chain links TRBV3-1 with TRBJ1-6; D not resolved. Germline V gene lookup returns CDR1 LGHDT and CDR2 YNNKEL (reference sequence). V was cut by 1 base and J by 9 bases, with 4 bases left in between. The CDR3 is made up of 12 amino acids. CDR3 sequence reads: CASSQVSSPLHF. CDR3 DNA sequence: TGTGCCAGCAGCCAAGTCAGTTCACCCCTCCACTTT. Based on the CDR3 plus reference TRBV3-1 and TRBJ1-6, the full variable domain is DTAVSQTPKYLVTQMGNDKSIKCEQNLGHDTMYWYKQDSKKFLKIMFSYNNKELIINETVPNRFSPKSPDKAHLNLHINSLELGDSAVYFCASSQVSSPLHFGNGTRLTVT.

There are a few counts of this clonotype. This chain joins TRBV10-2 and TRBJ1-1, with D perhaps matching TRBD1 (5 bases). Germline assignment: CDR1 WSHSY and CDR2 SAAADI. Trimming took off 3 bases at V and 8 bases at J, with 19 bases between the two ends. CDR3 length: 15 residues. CDR3 residues: CASSEAQATLREAFF. The CDR3 DNA reads TGCGCCAGCAGTGAAGCACAGGCAACCCTAAGGGAAGCTTTCTTT.